A selection of T cell receptor beta chains follows, all from one sample in a study of cytomegalovirus exposure and HLA in healthy donors. Libraries were prepared by immunoSEQ multiplex PCR; TCRdb keeps only in-frame clonotypes and omits some of them. The sample totals 100,000 to 150,000 clones. The material sequenced was PBMCs. These receptors all stem from a young man in good health and CMV-seronegative. Both conserved end residues are part of each CDR3. Each record gives: J gene, V gene, D gene, CDR3 length, CDR3 protein, CDR3 DNA. The D gene is left open where the match is weak.

j_call: TRBJ2-7
v_call: TRBV27
d_call: -
cdr3_length: 13
cdr3_aa: CASSFRGAGEQYF
cdr3_nt: TGTGCCAGCAGTTTTCGGGGGGCAGGGGAGCAGTACTTC

j_call: TRBJ2-1
v_call: TRBV27
d_call: TRBD2
cdr3_length: 12
cdr3_aa: CATGLVVNEQFF
cdr3_nt: TGTGCCACGGGACTAGTCGTCAATGAGCAGTTCTTC

j_call: TRBJ2-1
v_call: TRBV13
d_call: -
cdr3_length: 16
cdr3_aa: CASSSITGTSYNEQFF
cdr3_nt: TGTGCCAGCAGCTCTATAACAGGGACCAGCTACAATGAGCAGTTCTTC

j_call: TRBJ1-5
v_call: TRBV19
d_call: -
cdr3_length: 16
cdr3_aa: CASSRLGGSSNQPQHF
cdr3_nt: TGTGCCAGTAGTCGGCTTGGGGGCTCTAGCAATCAGCCCCAGCATTTT

j_call: TRBJ1-5
v_call: TRBV5-6
d_call: -
cdr3_length: 14
cdr3_aa: CASSLGQLNQPQHF
cdr3_nt: TGTGCCAGCAGCTTGGGACAGCTGAATCAGCCCCAGCATTTT

j_call: TRBJ2-3
v_call: TRBV2
d_call: TRBD2
cdr3_length: 14
cdr3_aa: CASRSSGGADTQYF
cdr3_nt: TGTGCCAGCAGATCTAGCGGGGGGGCAGATACGCAGTATTTT

j_call: TRBJ2-7
v_call: TRBV19
d_call: -
cdr3_length: 15
cdr3_aa: CASSIVAQGSYEQYF
cdr3_nt: TGTGCCAGTAGTATAGTCGCACAGGGATCCTACGAGCAGTACTTC

j_call: TRBJ2-2
v_call: TRBV7-8
d_call: TRBD1
cdr3_length: 16
cdr3_aa: CASSILRDREGGELFF
cdr3_nt: TGTGCCAGCAGCATCCTCCGGGACAGGGAGGGCGGGGAGCTGTTTTTT

j_call: TRBJ2-7
v_call: TRBV7-9
d_call: -
cdr3_length: 12
cdr3_aa: CASSLQGYEQYF
cdr3_nt: TGTGCCAGCAGCTTACAGGGCTACGAGCAGTACTTC

j_call: TRBJ1-5
v_call: TRBV6-1
d_call: -
cdr3_length: 18
cdr3_aa: CASSEANRALYSNQPQHF
cdr3_nt: TGTGCCAGCAGTGAAGCTAACCGAGCGCTCTATAGCAATCAGCCCCAGCATTTT

j_call: TRBJ2-6
v_call: TRBV9
d_call: TRBD2
cdr3_length: 19
cdr3_aa: CASSVSRRTSDSGANVLTF
cdr3_nt: TGTGCCAGCAGCGTTAGCCGTAGGACTAGCGACTCTGGGGCCAACGTCCTGACTTTC

j_call: TRBJ2-5
v_call: TRBV27
d_call: -
cdr3_length: 14
cdr3_aa: CASSLSGVGETQYF
cdr3_nt: TGTGCCAGCAGTTTATCGGGAGTTGGAGAGACCCAGTACTTC

j_call: TRBJ2-5
v_call: TRBV30
d_call: -
cdr3_length: 11
cdr3_aa: CAWANGETQYF
cdr3_nt: TGTGCCTGGGCGAACGGGGAGACCCAGTACTTC

j_call: TRBJ2-5
v_call: TRBV5-5
d_call: -
cdr3_length: 15
cdr3_aa: CASSQPGPSGETQYF
cdr3_nt: TGTGCCAGCAGCCAACCGGGTCCCTCGGGAGAGACCCAGTACTTC

j_call: TRBJ2-7
v_call: TRBV6-1
d_call: -
cdr3_length: 11
cdr3_aa: CASTTVWEQYF
cdr3_nt: TGTGCCAGCACCACGGTTTGGGAGCAGTACTTC

j_call: TRBJ1-5
v_call: TRBV16
d_call: -
cdr3_length: 15
cdr3_aa: CASSQSFQGNQPQHF
cdr3_nt: TGTGCCAGCAGCCAATCTTTTCAGGGCAATCAGCCCCAGCATTTT

j_call: TRBJ1-2
v_call: TRBV28
d_call: TRBD1
cdr3_length: 15
cdr3_aa: CASRRQGRMNYGYTF
cdr3_nt: TGTGCCAGCAGGAGACAGGGGCGTATGAACTATGGCTACACCTTC

j_call: TRBJ1-5
v_call: TRBV5-1
d_call: -
cdr3_length: 14
cdr3_aa: CASSLEGRQQPQHF
cdr3_nt: TGCGCCAGCAGCTTGGAGGGCAGACAGCAGCCCCAGCATTTT

j_call: TRBJ2-7
v_call: TRBV29-1
d_call: TRBD1
cdr3_length: 10
cdr3_aa: CSVRQGEQYF
cdr3_nt: TGCAGCGTTCGACAGGGCGAGCAGTACTTC

j_call: TRBJ2-3
v_call: TRBV12-5
d_call: TRBD1
cdr3_length: 16
cdr3_aa: CASGLVFGGTDGTQYF
cdr3_nt: TGTGCTAGTGGTTTGGTATTTGGTGGGACAGACGGTACGCAGTATTTT

j_call: TRBJ2-7
v_call: TRBV25-1
d_call: -
cdr3_length: 14
cdr3_aa: CASSTRDTSYEQYF
cdr3_nt: TGTGCCAGCAGTACCAGGGACACCTCCTACGAGCAGTACTTC

j_call: TRBJ2-7
v_call: TRBV5-1
d_call: TRBD1
cdr3_length: 15
cdr3_aa: CASSSGTGGIGEQYF
cdr3_nt: TGCGCCAGCAGCTCGGGGACAGGGGGAATCGGCGAGCAGTACTTC